The 24 T cell receptor beta chains below were found in one sample sequenced in a study of T-cell memory formation after mild COVID-19. TCRdb fed the 5' RACE reads into MiXCR, producing one record per CDR3 protein. The sample comprises around 340,000 distinct CDR3 sequences, approximately 14% of which are singletons, and approximately 22% rests with the top ten. Sequenced: PBMCs or a T cell subset sorted from them (not recorded which). Receptor source: a young man who had mild COVID-19 (a few samples of this study predate the infection). Cell type and time point are not known.

This chain connects TRBV6-5 to TRBJ1-2; perhaps TRBD1 as D (6 bases). Looked up from germline, CDR1 is MNHEY and CDR2 is SVGAGI. Trimming removed 8 bases at V and 8 bases at J, with 15 bases between. The CDR3 loop spans 12 amino acids. CDR3 sequence: CASSHPGDGYTF. DNA for the CDR3: TGTGCCAGCTCGCACCCAGGGGACGGCTACACCTTC.

This chain connects TRBV4-2 to TRBJ2-1; D assignment may be TRBD1 or TRBD2 (5 bases each). Germline CDR1 LGHNA, CDR2 YNFKEQ. CDR3 length: 16 amino acids. V was pared by 1 base and J by 6 bases, with 16 bases between. CDR3 bases: TGTGCCAGCAGCCAAGGGGGGTCCGGGGTAGGCAATGAGCAGTTCTTC. As protein: CASSQGGSGVGNEQFF.

This clonotype has at least ten counts. The chain is built from TRBV20-1 and TRBJ2-5, with 14 bases matching TRBD2. The V segment lost 6 bases and the J segment 2 bases; nucleotides outside the gene matches: 11. CDR3 length equals 17 residues. Germline V gives CDR1 DFQATT, CDR2 SNEGSKA (reference sequence). CDR3 coding DNA: TGCAGTGCCCCGCGGGGGACTAGCGGGGGTGAACAAGAGACCCAGTACTTC. Its protein is CSAPRGTSGGEQETQYF.

The chain recombines TRBV15 with TRBJ2-5; TRBD1 is a possible D gene (6 bases). CDR1 LNHNV and CDR2 YYDKDF come from the germline V gene (reference sequence). This CDR3 has 14 amino acids. Trimming removed 1 base at V and 4 bases at J, with 10 bases between. CDR3 loop: CATSRVRTVETQYF. The DNA of the CDR3 is TGTGCCACCAGCAGAGTGAGGACAGTAGAGACCCAGTACTTC.

The V call is TRBV28, the J call TRBJ1-1; TRBD1 is a possible D gene (5 bases). The CDR3 covers 13 residues. Trimming removed 6 bases at V and 3 bases at J, with 11 bases between. Germline V gives CDR1 MDHEN, CDR2 SYDVKM. Written as DNA, the CDR3 is TGTGCCAGCAGACAGGTGCTTCACACTGAAGCTTTCTTT. Protein product: CASRQVLHTEAFF.

This clonotype has a handful of counts. The CDR3 loop is CSARTGASSSYEQYV. Written as DNA, the CDR3 is TGCAGTGCTAGAACGGGGGCTAGCAGTTCCTACGAGCAGTACGTC. The chain employs TRBV20-1 and TRBJ2-7; D is perhaps TRBD1 or TRBD2 (6 bases each). Germline CDR1 reads DFQATT; CDR2 reads SNEGSKA (reference sequence). CDR3 length equals 15 residues. V was pared by 2 bases and J by 1 base, with 15 bases between.

CDR3 protein: CSGNLAGAVETQYF. DNA for the CDR3: TGCAGTGGGAATCTAGCGGGGGCGGTGGAGACCCAGTACTTC. The chain is built from TRBV20-1 and TRBJ2-5, with 10 bases matching TRBD2. V trimming: 7 bases; J trimming: 5 bases; junction bases outside the gene matches: 10. The CDR3 totals 14 residues. Germline assignment: CDR1 DFQATT and CDR2 SNEGSKA (reference sequence).

The V gene is TRBV29-1, the J gene TRBJ2-5; possible D gene TRBD2, 6 bases. The CDR3 runs 15 residues. CDR1 is SQVTM, CDR2 ANQGSEA, per germline. Trimming removed 0 bases from V and 3 bases from J, with 14 bases in between. CDR3 region: CSVEDGGLPKETQYF. CDR3 nucleotides: TGCAGCGTTGAAGATGGGGGACTCCCTAAAGAGACCCAGTACTTC.

This clonotype was detected only a few times. In nucleotides, the CDR3 is TGTGCCAGCACCAGGCAGGGGAAGAACACTGAAGCTTTCTTT. It yields the protein CASTRQGKNTEAFF. V is TRBV7-9 and J is TRBJ1-1; D is perhaps TRBD1 (6 bases). Germline loops: CDR1 SEHNR, CDR2 FQNEAQ (reference sequence). The CDR3 runs 14 residues. V gave up 7 bases and J gave up 1 base, with 13 bases separating them.

V usage is TRBV7-2 and J usage is TRBJ2-5, with 10 bases aligning to TRBD2. The ends lost 5 bases at V and 5 bases at J; junction bases unmatched: 8. The CDR3 covers 15 residues. Germline V gene lookup returns CDR1 SGHTA and CDR2 FQGNSA. The CDR3 loop reads CASSPRAGGLETQYF. The CDR3, as DNA: TGTGCCAGCAGCCCGAGAGCGGGGGGGCTGGAGACCCAGTACTTC.

The V call is TRBV6-1, the J call TRBJ1-3, with 9 bases matching TRBD1. Unmatched junction bases numbered 6, after V lost 2 bases and J lost 4 bases. Germline assignment: CDR1 MNHNS and CDR2 SASEGT. The CDR3 runs 16 residues. CDR3 sequence (DNA): TGTGCCAGCAGTGAATGGGACAGGGTAATCGGAAACACCATATATTTT. This encodes CASSEWDRVIGNTIYF.

This clonotype has a handful of counts. The chain employs TRBV20-1 and TRBJ2-7, with D possibly matching TRBD2 (6 bases). This CDR3 has 12 residues. Per the germline V gene, CDR1 is DFQATT and CDR2 is SNEGSKA (reference sequence). Trimming shortened V by 1 base and J by 11 bases, and 15 bases separated the two germline ends. The CDR3 DNA sequence: TGCAGTGCTAGAGCGGGACTCTCCAGCGAGTACTTC. Encoded protein: CSARAGLSSEYF.

V and J are TRBV25-1 and TRBJ1-2, with 10 bases lining up with TRBD1. This CDR3 spans 14 amino acids. Germline values: CDR1 MGHDK, CDR2 SYGVNS. The J segment lost 4 bases and the V segment lost 3 bases, leaving 2 bases of the junction unmatched. CDR3 in DNA: TGTGCCAGCAGTGAGACAGGGGGCGGCTATGGCTACACCTTC. Its translation: CASSETGGGYGYTF.

A few counts support this clonotype. Here the CDR3 DNA reads TGTGCCAGCAGCGTAGATCCCTCGGGACAGCTAAACATTCAGTACTTC. Its protein product is CASSVDPSGQLNIQYF. This chain joins TRBV9 and TRBJ2-4; 7 bases match TRBD1. CDR3 length equals 16 residues. Germline V gives CDR1 SGDLS, CDR2 YYNGEE. The V gene end was trimmed by 0 bases and the J gene end by 6 bases; junction bases not matched to a gene: 9.

This clonotype occurred a few times. The V and J genes are TRBV9 and TRBJ2-7; tentative D call: TRBD1 (7 bases). CDR1 and CDR2 from the germline V gene are SGDLS and YYNGEE. The CDR3 is 16 amino acids. The ends were cut back, 0 bases at V and 3 bases at J, with 16 bases in the middle. The CDR3: CASSVGQTGRRYEQYF. DNA for the CDR3: TGTGCCAGCAGCGTAGGGCAGACAGGGAGGCGCTACGAGCAGTACTTC.

This clonotype was seen ten or more times. This chain joins TRBV5-1 and TRBJ2-3; TRBD1 might be the D (7 bases). CDR1 is SGHRS, CDR2 YFSETQ, per germline. This CDR3 has 16 amino acids. V was shortened by 1 base and J by 0 bases, with 12 bases between the two germline ends. CDR3 DNA sequence: TGCGCCAGCAGCTTGATGGAGGGGGCCAGCACAGATACGCAGTATTTT. Translation: CASSLMEGASTDTQYF.

CDR3 protein: CASNRDPRETQYF. The CDR3 DNA sequence: TGTGCCAGCAACCGCGATCCTCGGGAGACCCAGTACTTC. The genes are TRBV5-6 and TRBJ2-5; unclear D gene. CDR1 SGHDT and CDR2 YYEEEE come from the germline V gene. The CDR3 extends over 13 amino acids. V lost 6 bases and J lost 5, with 14 bases in between.

The CDR3 is CASSQDPGPYEQYV. CDR3 sequence (DNA): TGCGCCAGCAGCCAAGATCCAGGACCTTACGAGCAGTACGTC. The rearrangement links TRBV4-1 to TRBJ2-7; D call uncertain. Trimming removed 0 bases at V and 4 bases at J, with 10 bases between. Per the germline V gene, CDR1 is MGHRA and CDR2 is YSYEKL. The CDR3 has 14 amino acids.

The V and J genes are TRBV4-3 and TRBJ2-3; a possible D gene is TRBD1 (8 bases). V was shortened by 5 bases and J by 4 bases, with 19 bases between the two germline ends. This CDR3 is built from 16 residues. Germline assignment: CDR1 LGHNA and CDR2 YSLEER. CDR3 sequence (DNA): TGCGCCAGCAGCGCGAAAACAGGGGGGGGTGCAGATACGCAGTATTTT. Amino acids: CASSAKTGGGADTQYF.

The table lists this clonotype with a few counts. V gene TRBV20-1 combines with J gene TRBJ1-1; D remains unclear. Germline lookup yields CDR1 DFQATT and CDR2 SNEGSKA (reference sequence). The CDR3 is 15 residues long. The V end lost 2 bases, the J end lost 3 bases, and 16 bases lay between the germline ends. The CDR3 DNA reads TGCAGTGCTAGACCCCTCTCGGCGAAGTACACTGAAGCTTTCTTT. Translation gives CSARPLSAKYTEAFF.

The J gene is TRBJ1-6, the V gene TRBV5-1; no firm D call. Germline V gene sequence: CDR1 SGHRS, CDR2 YFSETQ. The V and J ends lost 9 bases and 5 bases respectively, with 15 bases between them. This CDR3 comprises 14 residues. The CDR3 spells CATRDGGNNSPLHF. The CDR3 DNA sequence: TGCGCCACCCGTGACGGAGGGAATAATTCACCCCTCCACTTT.

This clonotype was recorded a few times. CDR3 sequence: CASSLDRRAGYTF. The CDR3 coding sequence is TGTGCCAGCAGCTTGGACAGGCGGGCTGGCTACACCTTC. The J gene is TRBJ1-2, the V gene TRBV7-2, with 7 bases aligning to TRBD1. The V gene's germline CDR1 is SGHTA and CDR2 FQGNSA. CDR3 length equals 13 residues. After removal of 3 bases from V and 7 bases from J, the junction contained 5 bases not matched to a gene. The full variable domain, completed using reference TRBV7-2 and TRBJ1-2, is GAGVSQSPSNKVTEKGKDVELRCDPISGHTALYWYRQSLGQGLEFLIYFQGNSAPDKSGLPSDRFSAERTGGSVSTLTIQRTQQEDSAVYLCASSLDRRAGYTFGSGTRLTVV.

This clonotype has a handful of counts. The J gene is TRBJ1-5, the V gene TRBV12-3 or TRBV12-4; perhaps TRBD1 as D (5 bases). This CDR3 comprises 18 residues. V gave up 3 bases and J gave up 0 bases, with 18 bases separating them. The CDR3 spells CASSFRDPLGNSNQPQHF. The CDR3 DNA reads as TGTGCCAGCAGTTTCCGGGACCCCCTAGGCAATAGCAATCAGCCCCAGCATTTT.

The chain has TRBV12-3 or TRBV12-4 and TRBJ2-1; D is uncertain. CDR3 length: 15 residues. V was cut by 6 bases and J by 0 bases, with 12 bases left in between. The CDR3 region has the DNA TGTGCCAGCAGGGATGGACGGAGCTCCTACAATGAGCAGTTCTTC. It is translated as CASRDGRSSYNEQFF.